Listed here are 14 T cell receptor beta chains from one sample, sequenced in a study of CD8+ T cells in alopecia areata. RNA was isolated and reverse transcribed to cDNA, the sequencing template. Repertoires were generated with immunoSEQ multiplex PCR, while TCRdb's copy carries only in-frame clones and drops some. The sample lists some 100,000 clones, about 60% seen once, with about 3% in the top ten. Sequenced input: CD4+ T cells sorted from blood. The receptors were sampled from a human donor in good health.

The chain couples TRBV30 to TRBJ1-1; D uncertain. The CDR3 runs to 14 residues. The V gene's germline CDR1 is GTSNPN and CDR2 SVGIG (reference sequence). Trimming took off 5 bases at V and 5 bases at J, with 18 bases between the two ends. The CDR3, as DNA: TGTGCCTGGTCAAATGGCCTAAGGAGGACTGAAGCTTTCTTT. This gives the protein CAWSNGLRRTEAFF.

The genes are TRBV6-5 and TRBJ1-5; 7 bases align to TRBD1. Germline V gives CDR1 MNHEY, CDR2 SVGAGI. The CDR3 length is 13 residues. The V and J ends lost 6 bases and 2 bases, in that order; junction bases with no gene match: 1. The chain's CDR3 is CASRDRGNQPQHF. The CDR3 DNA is TGTGCCAGCAGAGACAGGGGCAATCAGCCCCAGCATTTT.

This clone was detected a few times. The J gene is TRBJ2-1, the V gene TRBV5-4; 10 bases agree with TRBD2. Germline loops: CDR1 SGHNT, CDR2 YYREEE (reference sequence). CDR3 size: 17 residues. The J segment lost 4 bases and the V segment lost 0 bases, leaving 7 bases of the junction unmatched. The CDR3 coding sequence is TGTGCCAGCAGCTTGGATAGTAGGACTAGCGGATACAATGAGCAGTTCTTC. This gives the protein CASSLDSRTSGYNEQFF.

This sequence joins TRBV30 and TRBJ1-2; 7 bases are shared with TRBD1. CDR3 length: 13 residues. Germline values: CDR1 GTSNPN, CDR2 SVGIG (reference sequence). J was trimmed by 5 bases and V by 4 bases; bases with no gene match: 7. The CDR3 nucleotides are TGTGCCTGGACTAACAGGGGTTTTTATGGCTACACCTTC. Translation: CAWTNRGFYGYTF.

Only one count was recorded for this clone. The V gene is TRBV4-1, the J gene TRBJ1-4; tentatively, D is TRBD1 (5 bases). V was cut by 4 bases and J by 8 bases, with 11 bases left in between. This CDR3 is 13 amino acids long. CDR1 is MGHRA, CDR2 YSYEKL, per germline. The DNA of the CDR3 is TGCGCCAGCAGCCTAGGGCGGGGGGAAAAACTGTTTTTT. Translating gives CASSLGRGEKLFF.

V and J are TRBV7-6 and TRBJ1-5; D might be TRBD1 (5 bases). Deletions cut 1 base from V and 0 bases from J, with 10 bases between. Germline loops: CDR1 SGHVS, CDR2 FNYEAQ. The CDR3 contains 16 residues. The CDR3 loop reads CASSLGGGNSNQPQHF. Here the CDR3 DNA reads TGTGCCAGCAGCTTAGGGGGGGGGAATAGCAATCAGCCCCAGCATTTT.

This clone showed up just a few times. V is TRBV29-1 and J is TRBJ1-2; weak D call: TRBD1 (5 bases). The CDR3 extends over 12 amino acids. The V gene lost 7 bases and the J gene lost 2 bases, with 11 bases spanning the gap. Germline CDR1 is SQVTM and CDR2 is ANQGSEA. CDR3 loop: CSAGDGNYGYTF. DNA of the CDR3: TGCAGCGCCGGGGACGGGAACTATGGCTACACCTTC.

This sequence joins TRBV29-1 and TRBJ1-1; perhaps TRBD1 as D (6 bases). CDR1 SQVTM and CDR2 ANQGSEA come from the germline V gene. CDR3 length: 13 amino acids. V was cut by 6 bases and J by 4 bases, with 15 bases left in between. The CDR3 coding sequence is TGCAGCGTCCTAGGGGGATGGCGCACTGAAGCTTTCTTT. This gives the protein CSVLGGWRTEAFF.

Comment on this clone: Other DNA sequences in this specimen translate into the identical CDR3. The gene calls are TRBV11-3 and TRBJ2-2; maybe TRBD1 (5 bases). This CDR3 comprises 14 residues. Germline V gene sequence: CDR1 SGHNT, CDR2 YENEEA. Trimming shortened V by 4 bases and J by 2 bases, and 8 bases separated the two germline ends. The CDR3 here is CASSSDRNTGELFF. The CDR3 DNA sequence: TGTGCCAGCAGCTCCGACAGAAACACCGGGGAGCTGTTTTTT.

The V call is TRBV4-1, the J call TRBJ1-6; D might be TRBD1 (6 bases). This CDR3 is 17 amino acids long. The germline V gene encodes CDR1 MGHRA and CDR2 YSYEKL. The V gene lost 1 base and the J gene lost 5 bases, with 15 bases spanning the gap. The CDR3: CASSQVAGTGNNSPLHF. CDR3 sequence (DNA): TGCGCCAGCAGCCAAGTTGCCGGCACAGGGAATAATTCACCCCTCCACTTT.

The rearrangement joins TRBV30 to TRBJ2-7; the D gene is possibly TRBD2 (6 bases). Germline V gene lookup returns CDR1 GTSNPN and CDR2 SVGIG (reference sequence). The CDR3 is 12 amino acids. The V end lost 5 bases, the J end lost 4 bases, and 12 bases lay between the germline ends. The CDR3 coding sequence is TGTGCCTGGGGAGGGGACCGATACGAGCAGTACTTC. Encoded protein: CAWGGDRYEQYF.

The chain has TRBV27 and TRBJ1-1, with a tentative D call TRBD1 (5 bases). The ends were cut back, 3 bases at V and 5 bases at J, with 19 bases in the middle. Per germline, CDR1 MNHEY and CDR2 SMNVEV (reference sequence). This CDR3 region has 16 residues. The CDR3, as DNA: TGTGCCAGCAGTTTCCGGGTCAGGGCCGAGGGGACTGAAGCTTTCTTT. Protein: CASSFRVRAEGTEAFF.

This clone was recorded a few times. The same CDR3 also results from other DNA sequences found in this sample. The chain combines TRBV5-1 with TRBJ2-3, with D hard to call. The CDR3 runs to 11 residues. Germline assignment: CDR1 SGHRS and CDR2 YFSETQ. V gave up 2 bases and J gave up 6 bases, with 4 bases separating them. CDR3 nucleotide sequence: TGCGCCAGCAGCTTCGGGGATACGCAGTATTTT. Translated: CASSFGDTQYF.

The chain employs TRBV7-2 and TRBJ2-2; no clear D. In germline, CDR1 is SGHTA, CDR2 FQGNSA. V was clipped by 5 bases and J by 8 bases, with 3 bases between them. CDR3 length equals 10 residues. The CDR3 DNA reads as TGTGCCAGCAGCCTAGGGGAGCTGTTTTTT. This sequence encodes CASSLGELFF.